Below, one TCR beta chain is given with its context. Its antigen remains unknown. These data are taken from a study of identical twins. Using its own MiXCR run on the 5' RACE reads, TCRdb lists one record per CDR3 protein. The profile shows some 460,000 distinct CDR3 sequences, 11% to 15% of them singletons. General study findings and limits: The same donors were not followed; conclusions instead depended on cross-sectional statistical analysis. Models underpredicted monozygotic twin sharing of out-of-frame TCR alpha. In zero-insertion analyses, partial confounding could arise from invariant MAIT and iNKT cells.

V lost 5 bases and J lost 7; bases outside the gene matches: 5. This CDR3 comprises 13 residues. Looked up from germline, CDR1 is SGHAT and CDR2 is FQNNGV. In addition, the sample was reused for a study of yellow fever vaccine responses in identical twins.

The V and J genes are TRBV11-2 and TRBJ1-2; 9 positions agree with TRBD1. This clonotype originated in a woman aged 18-29 years in good health. Material for sequencing was CD4+ T cells sorted from blood. For the CDR3, the DNA is TGTGCCAGCAGCCGATGGACAGGGGCTGGCTACACCTTC. This codes for CASSRWTGAGYTF.